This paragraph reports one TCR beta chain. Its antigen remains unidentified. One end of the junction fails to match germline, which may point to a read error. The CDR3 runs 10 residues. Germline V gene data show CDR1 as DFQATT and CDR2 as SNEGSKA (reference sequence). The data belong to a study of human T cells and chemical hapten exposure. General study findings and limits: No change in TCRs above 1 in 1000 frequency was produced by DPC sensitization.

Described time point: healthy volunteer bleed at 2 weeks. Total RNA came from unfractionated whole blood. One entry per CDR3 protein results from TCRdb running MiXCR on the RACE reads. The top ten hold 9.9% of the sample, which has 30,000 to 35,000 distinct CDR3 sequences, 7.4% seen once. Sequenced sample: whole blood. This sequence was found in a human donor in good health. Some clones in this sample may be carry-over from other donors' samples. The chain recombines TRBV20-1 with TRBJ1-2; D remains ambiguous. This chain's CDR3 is CSAMHYGDTF. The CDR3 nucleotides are TGCAGTGCAATGCACTATGGCGACACCTTC.